What follows are 5 T cell receptor beta chains derived from one specimen sequenced in a study of T cells in Graves' hyperthyroidism and ophthalmopathy. Authors of the study amplified TCR beta CDR3 regions from RNA transcripts. When the TCR CDR3 underwent first-round RT-PCR, the HTBI primer set was used. MiXCR, run by TCRdb on the multiplex PCR reads, gives a single entry per CDR3 protein. The table lists 490,000 or so distinct CDR3 sequences, approximately 23% of them singletons. The sample consisted of blood. These receptors came from an older woman with Graves' ophthalmopathy.

The chain has TRBV12-3 or TRBV12-4 and TRBJ2-1, with D possibly being TRBD1 (5 bases). V was shortened by 2 bases and J by 6 bases, with 14 bases between the two germline ends. The CDR3 length is 15 residues. CDR3 bases: TGTGCCAGCAGTTTAAGGCAGGGTAAGGTCAATGAGCAGTTCTTC. Its protein is CASSLRQGKVNEQFF.

This clonotype occurred many times. The V call is TRBV7-2, the J call TRBJ1-5; perhaps TRBD1 as D (5 bases). The CDR3 totals 16 residues. Trimming shortened V by 1 base and J by 6 bases, and 16 bases separated the two germline ends. Germline values: CDR1 SGHTA, CDR2 FQGNSA. CDR3 region: CASSLGSGGTVQPQHF. The DNA for the CDR3 is TGTGCCAGCAGCTTAGGTAGTGGGGGAACGGTTCAGCCCCAGCATTTT.

This clonotype appeared many times. The chain carries TRBV6-1 and TRBJ2-7, with TRBD2 matching over 8 bases. CDR1 is MNHNS, CDR2 SASEGT, per germline. Trimming cost V 5 bases and J 3 bases; bases outside gene matches: 6. The CDR3 is 14 amino acids. The CDR3 nucleotides read TGTGCCAGCAGTTATACGACTAGCGTCTACGAGCAGTACTTC. It codes for CASSYTTSVYEQYF.

A remark on this clonotype: In this CDR3 the conserved last residue, phenylalanine or tryptophan, is missing, so a read error is likely. This sequence joins TRBV7-2 and TRBJ2-5; 9 bases align to TRBD1. This CDR3 is built from 15 residues. Unmatched junction bases numbered 10, after V lost 7 bases and J lost 4 bases. Looked up from germline, CDR1 is SGHTA and CDR2 is FQGNSA. CDR3 DNA sequence: TGTGCCAGCACCCCCCTTGGGACAGGGTTAGAGACCCAGTACCTC. Its translation: CASTPLGTGLETQYL.

This clonotype appeared a few times. V is TRBV4-3 and J is TRBJ1-1; TRBD1 matches at 9 bases. V lost 1 base to trimming and J lost 8 bases; unmatched junction nucleotides: 17. The germline gives CDR1 LGHNA, CDR2 YSLEER. This CDR3 has 18 residues. The CDR3 nucleotides are TGCGCCAGCAGCCAAGTTTGGCGGGGGACAGGGATTCAAAACGAAGCTTTCTTT. Protein: CASSQVWRGTGIQNEAFF.